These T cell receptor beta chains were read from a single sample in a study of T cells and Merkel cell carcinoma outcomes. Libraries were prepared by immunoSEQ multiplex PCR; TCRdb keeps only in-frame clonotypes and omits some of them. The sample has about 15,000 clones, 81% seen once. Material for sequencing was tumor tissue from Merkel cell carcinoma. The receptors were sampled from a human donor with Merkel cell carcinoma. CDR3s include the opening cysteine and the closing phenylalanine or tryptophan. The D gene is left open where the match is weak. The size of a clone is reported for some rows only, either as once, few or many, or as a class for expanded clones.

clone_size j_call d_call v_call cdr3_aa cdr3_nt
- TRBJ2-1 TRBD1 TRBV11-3 CASSQSRGSDNEQFF TGTGCCAGCAGCCAATCCAGGGGGTCTGACAATGAGCAGTTCTTC
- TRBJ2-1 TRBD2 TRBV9 CASSLLGSGENNEQFF TGTGCCAGCAGCCTCCTAGGTAGCGGGGAAAACAATGAGCAGTTCTTC
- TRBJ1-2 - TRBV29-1 CSVGENGYTF TGCAGCGTTGGGGAAAATGGCTACACCTTC
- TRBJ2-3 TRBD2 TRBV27 CASSPDPIGLAGGTDTQYF TGTGCCAGCAGTCCGGACCCAATCGGACTAGCGGGAGGCACAGATACGCAGTATTTT
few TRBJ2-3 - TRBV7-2 CASSLAAGLEDTQYF TGTGCCAGCAGCTTAGCGGCCGGACTTGAAGATACGCAGTATTTT
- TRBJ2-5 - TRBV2 CASSEFREETQYF TGTGCCAGCAGTGAATTCAGGGAAGAGACCCAGTACTTC
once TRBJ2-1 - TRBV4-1 CASSHDLEFNEQFF TGCGCCAGCAGCCACGACCTAGAGTTCAATGAGCAGTTCTTC
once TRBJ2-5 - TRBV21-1 CASSDLETQYF TGTGCCAGCAGCGACCTGGAGACCCAGTACTTC
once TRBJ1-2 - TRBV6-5 CASSYASRGYGYTF TGTGCCAGCAGTTATGCAAGCCGAGGGTATGGCTACACCTTC
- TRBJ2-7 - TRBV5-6 CASSLEPGGYEQYF TGTGCCAGCAGCTTGGAGCCCGGGGGCTACGAGCAGTACTTC
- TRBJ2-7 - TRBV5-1 CASSRTAFASYEQYF TGCGCCAGCAGCAGGACAGCTTTCGCCTCCTACGAGCAGTACTTC
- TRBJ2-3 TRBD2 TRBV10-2 CASSVVLAGGPHGDTQYF TGCGCCAGCAGTGTCGTACTAGCGGGAGGGCCCCATGGGGATACGCAGTATTTT
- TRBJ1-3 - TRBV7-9 CASSLSGNTIYF TGTGCCAGCAGCTTAAGTGGAAACACCATATATTTT